These 3 T cell receptor beta chains share one sample of origin, sequenced in a study of T cell responses to AZD1222 COVID-19 vaccine. Assay: immunoSEQ multiplex PCR; the TCRdb copy retains only in-frame clones and omits some. Altogether some 19,000 clones are present, approximately 79% being singletons, with the ten largest covering around 46%. The source was peripheral blood, collected on day 0 of AZD1222 vaccination. These TCRs come from an adult in good health.

This rearrangement joins TRBV15 to TRBJ2-1; D is unresolved. The CDR3 contains 15 residues. Trimming pared 0 bases from V and 2 bases from J, leaving 8 bases between. Germline-derived CDR1 and CDR2 are LNHNV and YYDKDF (reference sequence). The CDR3 loop is CATSREAGTYNEQFF. The CDR3 nucleotides read TGTGCCACCAGCAGAGAGGCAGGAACCTACAATGAGCAGTTCTTC.

The V call is TRBV28, the J call TRBJ2-3, with TRBD1 as a possible D gene (6 bases). The CDR3 consists of 14 residues. Germline CDR1 MDHEN, CDR2 SYDVKM. The V end lost 4 bases, the J end lost 2 bases, and 10 bases lay between the germline ends. CDR3 in DNA: TGTGCCAGCAGTTCGGGACATATCACAGATACGCAGTATTTT. This encodes CASSSGHITDTQYF.

The chain recombines TRBV11-3 with TRBJ1-2; TRBD1 agrees at 9 bases. The CDR3 spans 14 residues. V gave up 0 bases and J gave up 4 bases; unmatched junction bases: 0. Germline values: CDR1 SGHNT, CDR2 YENEEA. In DNA form, the CDR3 reads TGTGCCAGCAGCTTAGAGGACAGGGGCTATGGCTACACCTTC. As protein: CASSLEDRGYGYTF.